The 30 T cell receptor beta chains below were found in one sample sequenced in a study of beta chain features in type 1 diabetes. Expressed TCRB transcripts were sequenced, since all the RNA that had been isolated was reverse transcribed. The method was immunoSEQ multiplex PCR; TCRdb's version includes in-frame clones alone and lacks a portion of them. This table has around 250,000 clones, 25% to 35% appearing once. Sequenced sample: central memory CD4+ T cells from blood. Receptors originate from a man under 40 in good health.

The chain carries TRBV20-1 and TRBJ2-1, with D possibly matching TRBD2 (5 bases). Germline-derived CDR1 and CDR2 are DFQATT and SNEGSKA (reference sequence). Trimming removed 8 bases at V and 5 bases at J, with 10 bases between. This CDR3 has 11 amino acids. This CDR3 is CSWLRDNEQFF. The CDR3 bases are TGCAGTTGGTTGCGGGACAATGAGCAGTTCTTC.

The V and J genes are TRBV4-2 and TRBJ2-7; D may be TRBD1 (5 bases). Trimming removed 1 base at V and 2 bases at J, with 9 bases between. This CDR3 spans 14 amino acids. Looked up from germline, CDR1 is LGHNA and CDR2 is YNFKEQ. The CDR3 sequence is CASSQGGRAYEQYF. Written as DNA, the CDR3 is TGTGCCAGCAGCCAAGGGGGCAGGGCCTACGAGCAGTACTTC.

This clone was picked up a small number of times. J is TRBJ2-5 and V is TRBV29-1; TRBD1 aligns across 7 bases. Trimming removed 3 bases from V and 3 bases from J; junction bases left unmatched: 10. The CDR3 is 15 residues long. Germline CDR1 reads SQVTM; CDR2 reads ANQGSEA. For the CDR3, the DNA is TGCAGCGTTGACTACCCCGACAGGGTAGAAGAGACCCAGTACTTC. Its protein is CSVDYPDRVEETQYF. Together with reference TRBV29-1 and TRBJ2-5, the CDR3 gives the full variable domain: SAVISQKPSRDICQRGTSLTIQCQVDSQVTMMFWYRQQPGQSLTLIATANQGSEATYESGFVIDKFPISRPNLTFSTLTVSNMSPEDSSIYLCSVDYPDRVEETQYFGPGTRLLVL.

The V gene is TRBV4-3, the J gene TRBJ1-2; 9 positions match TRBD1. The CDR3 contains 15 residues. V lost 2 bases, J lost 7 bases, and 8 bases stayed unmatched. Germline V gene data show CDR1 as LGHNA and CDR2 as YSLEER. CDR3 sequence reads: CASSQRTGDLSGYTF. Here the CDR3 DNA reads TGCGCCAGCAGCCAACGGACAGGGGATCTCTCTGGCTACACCTTC.

This clone was seen a handful of times. This chain uses TRBV10-3 with TRBJ2-1; TRBD1 agrees at 9 bases. The CDR3 spans 15 residues. The germline V gene encodes CDR1 ENHRY and CDR2 SYGVKD. With 7 bases clipped from V and 6 bases from J, the junction kept 10 bases outside the gene matches. DNA for the CDR3: TGTGCCATCAAACCCGGGACAGGGAGTGTCAATGAGCAGTTCTTC. This translates into CAIKPGTGSVNEQFF.

The chain carries TRBV30 and TRBJ2-7, with TRBD2 matching 7 bases. After removal of 2 bases from V and 2 bases from J, the junction contained 3 bases not matched to a gene. The CDR3 sequence is 13 residues long. Per the germline V gene, CDR1 is GTSNPN and CDR2 is SVGIG (reference sequence). The CDR3 nucleotides read TGTGCCTGGAGTCCGGGAGGACCCTACGAGCAGTACTTC. Protein product: CAWSPGGPYEQYF. Full variable domain (missing parts from reference TRBV30 and TRBJ2-7): SQTIHQWPATLVQPVGSPLSLECTVEGTSNPNLYWYRQAAGRGLQLLFYSVGIGQISSEVPQNLSASRPQDRQFILSSKKLLLSDSGFYLCAWSPGGPYEQYFGPGTRLTVT.

This chain uses TRBV11-2 with TRBJ2-7, with a possible D match to TRBD1 (5 bases). This CDR3 region has 13 residues. The germline V and J ends were trimmed by 1 base and 7 bases, with 11 bases remaining between them. The germline CDR1 and CDR2 sequences are SGHAT and FQNNGV. The CDR3 sequence is CASSLGAGLEQYF. CDR3 coding DNA: TGTGCCAGCAGCTTAGGGGCAGGGCTTGAGCAGTACTTC.

This clone appeared a few times. The chain combines TRBV5-4 with TRBJ2-5, with D unclear. The CDR3 length is 16 residues. Germline CDR1 SGHNT, CDR2 YYREEE (reference sequence). Trimming took off 0 bases at V and 5 bases at J, with 17 bases between the two ends. The CDR3 sequence is CASSLAVGQAMETQYF. CDR3 bases: TGTGCCAGCAGCTTGGCGGTAGGCCAGGCGATGGAGACCCAGTACTTC.

This clone was counted only a few times. The chain joins TRBV25-1 to TRBJ2-1, with D perhaps TRBD2 (5 bases). The ends were cut back, 3 bases at V and 0 bases at J, with 9 bases in the middle. Germline V gene data show CDR1 as MGHDK and CDR2 as SYGVNS. The CDR3 consists of 15 residues. CDR3 residues: CASSDPGNSYNEQFF. The CDR3 DNA sequence: TGTGCCAGCAGTGATCCGGGGAACTCCTACAATGAGCAGTTCTTC.

The rearrangement links TRBV6-1 to TRBJ2-7; no clear D. Trimming removed 4 bases from V and 0 bases from J, with 10 bases in between. CDR1 and CDR2 from the germline V gene are MNHNS and SASEGT. This CDR3 contains 14 residues. The CDR3 reads CASSVNSISYEQYF. CDR3 DNA sequence: TGTGCCAGCAGTGTCAACAGCATCTCCTACGAGCAGTACTTC.

This clone has a count of ten or more. The chain recombines TRBV5-4 with TRBJ2-4, with D tentatively TRBD1 (6 bases). V lost 1 base and J lost 0, with 11 bases in between. CDR1 and CDR2 (germline): SGHNT, YYREEE (reference sequence). This CDR3 region has 16 residues. CDR3 loop: CASSLKTGGAKNIQYF. The CDR3 region has the DNA TGTGCCAGCAGCTTGAAGACAGGCGGAGCCAAAAACATTCAGTACTTC.

Only a few counts were recorded for this clone. V usage is TRBV29-1 and J usage is TRBJ2-3, with TRBD2 as a possible D gene (5 bases). V was pared by 8 bases and J by 0 bases, with 15 bases between. CDR1 is SQVTM, CDR2 ANQGSEA, per germline. The CDR3 totals 14 residues. Written as DNA, the CDR3 is TGCAGCTCCAGCGGCGGGTCTAGCACAGATACGCAGTATTTT. Its translation is CSSSGGSSTDTQYF.

This rearrangement joins TRBV6-1 to TRBJ2-5; 7 bases align to TRBD1. V dropped 0 bases and J dropped 7; count of bases not matched to a gene: 8. Germline V gene lookup returns CDR1 MNHNS and CDR2 SASEGT. The CDR3 spans 15 residues. The DNA of the CDR3 is TGTGCCAGCAGTGAAGCCAACAGGGGTTATGGGACCCAGTACTTC. Translated, it gives CASSEANRGYGTQYF.

The V and J genes are TRBV29-1 and TRBJ2-3; the match to TRBD2 covers 7 bases. The CDR3 sequence is 16 residues long. V shed 0 bases and J 3 bases; nucleotides not matched to a gene: 9. Germline assignment: CDR1 SQVTM and CDR2 ANQGSEA. CDR3 region: CSVEDQVAGETDTQYF. CDR3 DNA: TGCAGCGTTGAAGATCAAGTGGCGGGAGAGACAGATACGCAGTATTTT.

This clone was detected ten times or more. The chain combines TRBV29-1 with TRBJ2-5, with a weak D call TRBD1 (5 bases). The CDR3 has 12 residues. Germline V gene sequence: CDR1 SQVTM, CDR2 ANQGSEA. V lost 6 bases and J 3 bases, leaving 11 bases between the germline ends. The CDR3 sequence: CSVPKGEETQYF. CDR3 bases: TGCAGCGTCCCTAAAGGGGAAGAGACCCAGTACTTC.

The chain recombines TRBV30 with TRBJ2-7; the D gene is possibly TRBD1 (5 bases). Trimming left V 2 bases short and J 3 bases short, with 8 bases between. Germline V lookup: CDR1 GTSNPN, CDR2 SVGIG (reference sequence). The CDR3 runs 12 residues. CDR3 residues: CAWSSQDYEQYF. In DNA form, the CDR3 reads TGTGCCTGGAGTTCACAGGACTACGAGCAGTACTTC. Drawing the rest from reference TRBV30 and TRBJ2-7, the complete variable domain is SQTIHQWPATLVQPVGSPLSLECTVEGTSNPNLYWYRQAAGRGLQLLFYSVGIGQISSEVPQNLSASRPQDRQFILSSKKLLLSDSGFYLCAWSSQDYEQYFGPGTRLTVT.

This clone was found a few times. The chain links TRBV5-6 to TRBJ2-7, with D maybe TRBD1 (6 bases). The CDR3 is made up of 16 amino acids. The V gene's germline CDR1 is SGHDT and CDR2 YYEEEE. V lost 0 bases and J lost 6, with 19 bases in between. The chain's CDR3 is CASSLELGAKAGEQYF. The CDR3 DNA follows: TGTGCCAGCAGCTTGGAGTTGGGGGCCAAGGCGGGCGAGCAGTACTTC.

This clone was observed a handful of times. The V and J genes are TRBV28 and TRBJ2-1, with TRBD2 identical over 8 bases. V was pared by 7 bases and J by 9 bases, with 17 bases of the junction left unmatched. The germline gives CDR1 MDHEN, CDR2 SYDVKM. This CDR3 spans 16 amino acids. The CDR3 loop reads CASTLRSGLGNAEQFF. The CDR3 bases are TGTGCCAGCACCCTAAGATCGGGACTAGGAAACGCTGAGCAGTTCTTC.

V usage is TRBV9 and J usage is TRBJ2-1; a possible D gene is TRBD2 (5 bases). Germline V lookup: CDR1 SGDLS, CDR2 YYNGEE. The V end lost 4 bases, the J end lost 7 bases, and 21 bases lay between the germline ends. The CDR3 loop spans 16 amino acids. CDR3: CASSTEGRYVTNEQFF. The CDR3 DNA follows: TGTGCCAGCAGCACAGAGGGCAGGTACGTGACTAATGAGCAGTTCTTC.

The chain recombines TRBV4-1 with TRBJ1-4; 11 bases are a match to TRBD1. Trimming at V came to 0 bases and at J to 7 bases, leaving 4 bases not matched to a gene. The length of the CDR3 is 16 residues. Germline V gene lookup returns CDR1 MGHRA and CDR2 YSYEKL. CDR3: CASSQDAGQGGEKLFF. DNA for the CDR3: TGCGCCAGCAGCCAAGATGCGGGACAGGGGGGTGAAAAACTGTTTTTT.

This chain connects TRBV11-2 to TRBJ2-7, with 10 bases identical to TRBD2. The length of the CDR3 is 17 residues. After removal of 1 base from V and 5 bases from J, the junction contained 11 bases not matched to a gene. CDR1 is SGHAT and CDR2 is FQNNGV in the germline V gene. The CDR3 DNA is TGTGCCAGCAGCTTAGTTATGGCGCTAGCGGGAGTCAACGAGCAGTACTTC. This encodes CASSLVMALAGVNEQYF.

This clone was seen a few times. The chain uses TRBV18 and TRBJ2-6, with D perhaps given as TRBD1 or TRBD2 (5 bases each). This CDR3 has 16 amino acids. V gave up 0 bases and J gave up 3 bases, with 9 bases separating them. Germline V gene lookup returns CDR1 KGHSH and CDR2 LQKENI. The CDR3, as DNA: TGTGCCAGCTCACCACCGTGGGGGAATGGGGCCAACGTCCTGACTTTC. It codes for CASSPPWGNGANVLTF.

This clone was seen a handful of times. The chain joins TRBV7-2 to TRBJ2-3, with 12 bases that match TRBD2. With V trimmed by 3 bases and J by 11 bases, 3 bases remained unmatched. From germline, CDR1 is SGHTA and CDR2 FQGNSA. There are 13 residues in the CDR3. CDR3 nucleotide sequence: TGTGCCAGCAGCTTGACTAGCGGGGGAAGGCAGTATTTT. Translating it yields CASSLTSGGRQYF.

This clone was observed a handful of times. The chain combines TRBV7-2 with TRBJ2-5; D is ambiguous. V lost 6 bases to trimming and J lost 7 bases, with 9 bases between them. Germline V CDR1 and CDR2: SGHTA, FQGNSA. The CDR3 has 11 amino acids. The CDR3 spells CASSLMGTQYF. The DNA for the CDR3 is TGTGCCAGCAGTCTTATGGGGACCCAGTACTTC.

J is TRBJ1-1 and V is TRBV28; D is unclear. The V and J ends lost 3 bases and 8 bases respectively, with 10 bases between them. Germline V lookup: CDR1 MDHEN, CDR2 SYDVKM. This CDR3 comprises 12 residues. CDR3 sequence (DNA): TGTGCCAGCAGTTTGAACCACAGAGAAGCTTTCTTT. Amino acids: CASSLNHREAFF.

A few counts support this clone. CDR3 loop: CASSPDPLAEVPRDTQYF. Written as DNA, the CDR3 is TGTGCCAGCAGCCCAGATCCACTAGCGGAAGTTCCCAGGGATACGCAGTATTTT. J is TRBJ2-3 and V is TRBV7-2; TRBD2 matches 8 bases. V shed 5 bases and J 6 bases; nucleotides not matched to a gene: 19. Germline CDR1 reads SGHTA; CDR2 reads FQGNSA. This CDR3 is 18 amino acids long.

This clone was picked up a small number of times. This chain joins TRBV30 and TRBJ2-1, with D unclear. The CDR3 is made up of 12 amino acids. CDR1 is GTSNPN, CDR2 SVGIG, per germline (reference sequence). V lost 3 bases and J 4 bases, leaving 7 bases between the germline ends. The CDR3 coding sequence is TGTGCCTGGAGCGACACATACAATGAGCAGTTCTTC. It is translated as CAWSDTYNEQFF.

There are many counts of this clone. The V call is TRBV5-4, the J call TRBJ2-2, with D unclear. Trimming shortened V by 0 bases and J by 1 base, and 10 bases separated the two germline ends. CDR1 SGHNT and CDR2 YYREEE come from the germline V gene (reference sequence). The CDR3 spans 16 residues. This chain's CDR3 is CASSLVGQWNTGELFF. The CDR3 DNA is TGTGCCAGCAGCTTGGTAGGGCAGTGGAACACCGGGGAGCTGTTTTTT.

This chain uses TRBV19 with TRBJ2-5; D is undetermined. V shed 6 bases and J shed 5 bases, with 16 bases lying between them. Germline V CDR1 and CDR2: LNHDA, SQIVND (reference sequence). The CDR3 length is 14 residues. This CDR3 reads CASSIPGQPETQYF. The CDR3 DNA reads TGTGCCAGTAGCATCCCCGGGCAGCCGGAGACCCAGTACTTC.

The V and J genes are TRBV18 and TRBJ2-1; 12 nucleotides match TRBD2. V lost 6 bases, J lost 4 bases, and 4 bases stayed unmatched. Germline CDR1 and CDR2: KGHSH and LQKENI. The CDR3 spans 15 residues. Written as DNA, the CDR3 is TGTGCCAGCTCCCTACTAGCGGGAGGTTACAATGAGCAGTTCTTC. It codes for CASSLLAGGYNEQFF.